Only a few counts were recorded for the clone carrying this TCR beta chain. This entry is derived from a study of blood T cells in healthy people across ages. Primed by a sample-barcoded 5' primer and a J-beta primer mix, a second PCR proceeded for about 7 to 11 cycles. TCRdb used MiXCR to reprocess the 5' RACE reads, holding one entry per CDR3 protein. Of more than 450,000 distinct CDR3 sequences in the sample, roughly a quarter were seen once. This sample was shared with a second study, whose subject was T cells of mothers and their children.

The TCR originated in a boy younger than 10 in good health. Sequencing was done on a sample of blood.

The CDR3 is CASSVTGTGTSGGQFF. The CDR3 DNA reads TGTGCCAGCAGTGTTACCGGGACAGGGACGTCGGGTGGGCAGTTCTTC. The V call is TRBV2, the J call TRBJ2-1, with 9 bases aligning to TRBD1. Germline V gene sequence: CDR1 SNHLY, CDR2 FYNNEI. This CDR3 region has 16 residues. V trimming: 4 bases; J trimming: 12 bases; junction bases outside the gene matches: 16.